The entry below gives a single T cell receptor beta chain sequence along with its context. These data belong to a study of metastatic and nonmetastatic thyroid tumors. Overall study context: It was across blood and tumor or nodule tissue from malignant and benign thyroid patients that repertoires were compared.

TCRdb re-analyzed the PCR reads through MiXCR. This repertoire shows some 25,000 clones, roughly 19% found once; its top ten account for approximately 30%. This CDR3 is built from 14 residues. V lost 3 bases and J lost 3, with 8 bases in between. Germline CDR1 and CDR2: KGHSH and LQKENI. Thyroid surgery had not been preceded by any treatment in any patient. The clonotype was recovered from a male donor with papillary thyroid cancer or a benign thyroid nodule (not recorded which). Some clones in this sample may be carry-over from other donors' samples. The material sequenced was blood. The J gene is TRBJ2-2, the V gene TRBV18; unclear D gene. The CDR3 region has the DNA TGTGCCAGCTCACCTCCAGTGGACACCGGGGAGCTGTTTTTT. Encoded protein: CASSPPVDTGELFF.